The 19 T cell receptor beta chains listed next were all sequenced from one sample in a study of blood T cell repertoires in COVID-19. This table comes from immunoSEQ multiplex PCR, and its TCRdb copy is limited to in-frame clones, with some not included. Of around 130,000 clones listed, more than 70% are singletons. The sample taken for sequencing was peripheral blood. These receptors were obtained from a man in his sixties with acute or convalescent COVID-19.

In this sample, this clone turned up once. For the CDR3, the DNA is TGTGCCAGCCGGGACAGGGGCACAGATACGCAGTATTTT. Translating it yields CASRDRGTDTQYF. The chain is built from TRBV11-1 and TRBJ2-3; the match to TRBD1 covers 9 bases. CDR3 size: 13 residues. Germline values: CDR1 SGHAT, CDR2 FQDESV (reference sequence). V lost 8 bases, J lost 1 base, and 1 base stayed unmatched.

The rearrangement links TRBV5-6 to TRBJ1-4; no reliable D call. This CDR3 comprises 16 residues. V was pared by 4 bases and J by 4 bases, with 17 bases between. Germline lookup yields CDR1 SGHDT and CDR2 YYEEEE. Written as DNA, the CDR3 is TGTGCCAGCAGCCCGGCGGGAGGACGTAATAATGAAAAACTGTTTTTT. This sequence encodes CASSPAGGRNNEKLFF.

The chain carries TRBV14 and TRBJ2-7; maybe TRBD2 (6 bases). CDR1 SGHDN and CDR2 FVKESK come from the germline V gene. V was shortened by 4 bases and J by 3 bases, with 13 bases between the two germline ends. The CDR3 covers 14 residues. The CDR3 DNA sequence: TGTGCCAGCAGCCCGGGACTCCTGAACTACGAGCAGTACTTC. Amino acids: CASSPGLLNYEQYF.

The table lists this clone with a few counts. The J gene is TRBJ1-3, the V gene TRBV5-1; TRBD1 is a possible D gene (5 bases). From germline, CDR1 is SGHRS and CDR2 YFSETQ. The CDR3 runs 17 residues. With 4 bases removed from V and 1 base from J, the gap between germline ends came to 18 bases. The CDR3 bases are TGCGCCAGCAGCCCCTCGGGGTCGGGGACTTCTGGAAACACCATATATTTT. Residues: CASSPSGSGTSGNTIYF.

This sequence joins TRBV10-1 and TRBJ2-3; maybe TRBD2 (7 bases). The CDR3 is 15 residues long. V was clipped by 2 bases and J by 0 bases, with 9 bases between them. Germline CDR1 is WNHNN and CDR2 is SYGVQD (reference sequence). The CDR3 coding sequence is TGCGCCAGCAGTGAGGCGGGGGCTAGCACAGATACGCAGTATTTT. Its protein product is CASSEAGASTDTQYF.

This chain's CDR3 is CASSLIGQGGEQYF. CDR3 nucleotide sequence: TGCGCCAGCAGCTTGATAGGACAGGGGGGTGAGCAGTACTTC. The chain employs TRBV5-1 and TRBJ2-7; 10 positions agree with TRBD1. The V segment lost 1 base and the J segment 7 bases; nucleotides outside the gene matches: 5. The V gene's germline CDR1 is SGHRS and CDR2 YFSETQ. The CDR3 is 14 amino acids.

The rearrangement uses TRBV5-6 and TRBJ2-7; TRBD2 matches 10 bases. The CDR3 length is 13 residues. Germline loops: CDR1 SGHDT, CDR2 YYEEEE. The J segment lost 2 bases and the V segment lost 6 bases, leaving 2 bases of the junction unmatched. DNA of the CDR3: TGTGCCAGCACGAGCGGGGGGGCCTACGAGCAGTACTTC. This gives the protein CASTSGGAYEQYF.

This clone has a single count. The chain links TRBV15 to TRBJ2-1, with a possible D match to TRBD2 (5 bases). Trimming took off 2 bases at V and 2 bases at J, with 13 bases between the two ends. The V gene's germline CDR1 is LNHNV and CDR2 YYDKDF (reference sequence). The CDR3 consists of 16 residues. CDR3: CATSRPRGYAYNEQFF. CDR3 coding DNA: TGTGCCACCAGCAGACCCCGCGGGTACGCCTACAATGAGCAGTTCTTC.

V usage is TRBV5-1 and J usage is TRBJ2-7, with TRBD1 matching over 9 bases. The germline V gene encodes CDR1 SGHRS and CDR2 YFSETQ. The V and J ends lost 4 bases and 2 bases, in that order; junction bases with no gene match: 4. The CDR3 is 14 amino acids. The CDR3 reads CASSPTGGPYEQYF. The DNA of the CDR3 is TGCGCCAGCAGCCCTACAGGGGGCCCCTACGAGCAGTACTTC.

The chain recombines TRBV5-5 with TRBJ1-6; D is perhaps TRBD1 (5 bases). The CDR3 runs 14 residues. V was trimmed by 4 bases and J by 9 bases, leaving 14 bases between them. Germline loops: CDR1 SGHKS, CDR2 YYEKEE (reference sequence). CDR3 residues: CASSPTGISSPLHF. The CDR3 DNA sequence: TGTGCCAGCAGCCCTACAGGAATTAGTTCACCCCTCCACTTT.

This clone has only a few counts. This chain joins TRBV10-1 and TRBJ2-3, with a weak D call TRBD2 (5 bases). CDR3 size: 14 residues. Trimming cost V 6 bases and J 2 bases, with 12 bases left between them. The germline gives CDR1 WNHNN, CDR2 SYGVQD (reference sequence). The CDR3 DNA follows: TGCGCCAGCAGCCGTGGACTTATCACAGATACGCAGTATTTT. Amino acid sequence: CASSRGLITDTQYF.

The V gene is TRBV14, the J gene TRBJ1-3, with D possibly being TRBD1 (5 bases). Per germline, CDR1 SGHDN and CDR2 FVKESK. V lost 0 bases, J lost 1 base, and 13 bases lay in between. The CDR3 consists of 17 residues. The CDR3 loop reads CASSQDHGPGSGNTIYF. CDR3 nucleotide sequence: TGTGCCAGCAGCCAAGATCATGGGCCAGGGTCTGGAAACACCATATATTTT.

This chain uses TRBV3-1 (or the pseudogene TRBV3-2) with TRBJ1-5; D remains ambiguous. V lost 2 bases to trimming and J lost 3 bases, with 5 bases between them. Germline loops: CDR1 LGHDT, CDR2 YNNKEL (reference sequence). CDR3 length equals 13 residues. Here the CDR3 reads CASSQRVNQPQHF. The CDR3 coding sequence is TGTGCCAGCAGCCAACGAGTCAATCAGCCCCAGCATTTT.

This chain joins TRBV28 and TRBJ2-7, with TRBD1 identical over 7 bases. This CDR3 has 13 residues. Germline values: CDR1 MDHEN, CDR2 SYDVKM. The J segment lost 6 bases and the V segment lost 4 bases, leaving 6 bases of the junction unmatched. CDR3 protein: CASSSPDRSEQYF. The CDR3 DNA reads as TGTGCCAGCAGTTCCCCGGACAGGTCCGAGCAGTACTTC. Full variable domain (rest looked up from reference TRBV28 and TRBJ2-7): DVKVTQSSRYLVKRTGEKVFLECVQDMDHENMFWYRQDPGLGLRLIYFSYDVKMKEKGDIPEGYSVSREKKERFSLILESASTNQTSMYLCASSSPDRSEQYFGPGTRLTVT.

The gene calls are TRBV7-2 and TRBJ1-1, with TRBD1 identical over 7 bases. V shed 3 bases and J 7 bases; nucleotides not matched to a gene: 11. Germline V gene data show CDR1 as SGHTA and CDR2 as FQGNSA. This CDR3 is built from 15 residues. Here the CDR3 reads CASSFPGTVLVEAFF. The CDR3 DNA is TGTGCCAGCAGCTTTCCCGGGACAGTGCTTGTTGAAGCTTTCTTT.

This chain connects TRBV7-8 to TRBJ1-5, with a weak D call TRBD1 (6 bases). The V end lost 3 bases, the J end lost 0 bases, and 9 bases lay between the germline ends. The germline V gene encodes CDR1 SGHVS and CDR2 FQNEAQ. The CDR3 spans 15 residues. Here the CDR3 reads CASSFGGLSNQPQHF. CDR3 coding DNA: TGTGCCAGCAGCTTCGGGGGGCTTAGCAATCAGCCCCAGCATTTT.

The gene calls are TRBV5-1 and TRBJ2-2; D is undetermined. CDR3 length: 12 residues. The ends were cut back, 1 base at V and 7 bases at J, with 5 bases in the middle. Germline assignment: CDR1 SGHRS and CDR2 YFSETQ. CDR3 sequence (DNA): TGCGCCAGCAGCTTGCAGGACGGGGAGCTGTTTTTT. This gives the protein CASSLQDGELFF. Looking up the rest from reference TRBV5-1 and TRBJ2-2 gives the full variable domain: KAGVTQTPRYLIKTRGQQVTLSCSPISGHRSVSWYQQTPGQGLQFLFEYFSETQRNKGNFPGRFSGRQFSNSRSEMNVSTLELGDSALYLCASSLQDGELFFGEGSRLTVL.

This clone was counted once. V and J are TRBV19 and TRBJ1-1; D gene unclear. Per the germline V gene, CDR1 is LNHDA and CDR2 is SQIVND (reference sequence). V gave up 5 bases and J gave up 1 base, with 8 bases separating them. The CDR3 is 13 residues long. The CDR3 spells CASSATTNTEAFF. The CDR3 DNA follows: TGTGCCAGTAGTGCGACAACGAACACTGAAGCTTTCTTT.

The chain combines TRBV11-2 with TRBJ2-3; a weak D match, TRBD1 (6 bases). V was trimmed by 6 bases and J by 4 bases, leaving 11 bases between them. Germline CDR1 is SGHAT and CDR2 is FQNNGV. The CDR3 covers 13 residues. CDR3 sequence (DNA): TGTGCCAGCAGTCAAACAGGGCCAGATACGCAGTATTTT. Its translation is CASSQTGPDTQYF.